This T cell receptor beta chain originates from a study of tumor and adjacent non-tumor tissue in lung cancer. About the study: Aged roughly 31 to 80 years, patients included under 13 men and 5 women with stage I to III disease. Study results and limitations: Tumor tissue had significantly higher TCR diversity than normal lung.

At least ten counts were recorded for this clonotype. Its antigen is as yet unknown. A clone one base away is much larger, so this may be a read error. Three rounds of nested PCR, following a modified ARM-PCR protocol, produced the TCRbeta library. TCRdb redid the calling of the multiplex PCR reads with MiXCR, one entry per CDR3 protein. The sample consists of tens of thousands of distinct CDR3 sequences, roughly 69% of them appearing once. Losses at the gene ends were 6 bases for V and 7 bases for J; bases not matched to a gene: 3. This CDR3 comprises 12 residues. Germline CDR1 and CDR2: MNHEY and SVGEGT. This sample's RNA came from whole unsorted tissue. Distant lung tissue was collected more than 3 cm away from the tumor edge.

The chain links TRBV6-2 or TRBV6-3 to TRBJ2-5; 9 nucleotides agree with TRBD1. The sequence derives from a woman in her sixties with non-small cell lung cancer. The material sequenced was distant non-tumor lung tissue. CDR3 amino acids: CASRRTGVTQYF. CDR3 coding DNA: TGTGCCAGCAGACGGACAGGGGTGACCCAGTACTTC.